In this sample, the clone carrying this TCR beta chain turned up many times. Its cognate antigen is unknown. These data are taken from a study of blood T cells in healthy people across ages. Study results and caveats: Higher naive T cell percentage went strongly together with higher TCR beta diversity.

The authors ran a second PCR of 7 to 11 cycles using a sample-barcoded 5' primer and a J-beta primer mix. TCRdb analysed the 5' RACE reads with MiXCR anew, one entry per CDR3 protein. The repertoire consists of roughly 830,000 distinct CDR3 sequences, with 62% occurring once and the leading ten covering around a quarter. Material: blood. The clonotype was recovered from a man aged 25-45 years in good health.

CDR3 amino acids: CSVETSGSTQYF. Here the CDR3 DNA reads TGCAGCGTTGAAACGTCCGGGTCTACGCAGTATTTT. V and J are TRBV29-1 and TRBJ2-3; D unclear. Trimming cost V 2 bases and J 8 bases, with 11 bases left between them. Germline loops: CDR1 SQVTM, CDR2 ANQGSEA. This CDR3 has 12 residues.